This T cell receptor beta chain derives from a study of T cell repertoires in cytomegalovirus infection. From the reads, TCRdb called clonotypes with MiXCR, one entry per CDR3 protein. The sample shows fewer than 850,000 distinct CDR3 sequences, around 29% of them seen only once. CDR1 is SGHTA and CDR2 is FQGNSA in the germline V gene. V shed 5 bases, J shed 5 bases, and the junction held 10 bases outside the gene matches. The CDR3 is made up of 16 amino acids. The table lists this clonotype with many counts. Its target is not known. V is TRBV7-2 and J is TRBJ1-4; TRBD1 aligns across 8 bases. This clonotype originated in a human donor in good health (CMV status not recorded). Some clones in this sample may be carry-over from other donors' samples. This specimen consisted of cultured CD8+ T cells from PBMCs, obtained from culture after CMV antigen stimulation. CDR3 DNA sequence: TGTGCCAGCAGCCAGACAGGGGATCTCTTGAATGAAAAACTGTTTTTT. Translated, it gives CASSQTGDLLNEKLFF.